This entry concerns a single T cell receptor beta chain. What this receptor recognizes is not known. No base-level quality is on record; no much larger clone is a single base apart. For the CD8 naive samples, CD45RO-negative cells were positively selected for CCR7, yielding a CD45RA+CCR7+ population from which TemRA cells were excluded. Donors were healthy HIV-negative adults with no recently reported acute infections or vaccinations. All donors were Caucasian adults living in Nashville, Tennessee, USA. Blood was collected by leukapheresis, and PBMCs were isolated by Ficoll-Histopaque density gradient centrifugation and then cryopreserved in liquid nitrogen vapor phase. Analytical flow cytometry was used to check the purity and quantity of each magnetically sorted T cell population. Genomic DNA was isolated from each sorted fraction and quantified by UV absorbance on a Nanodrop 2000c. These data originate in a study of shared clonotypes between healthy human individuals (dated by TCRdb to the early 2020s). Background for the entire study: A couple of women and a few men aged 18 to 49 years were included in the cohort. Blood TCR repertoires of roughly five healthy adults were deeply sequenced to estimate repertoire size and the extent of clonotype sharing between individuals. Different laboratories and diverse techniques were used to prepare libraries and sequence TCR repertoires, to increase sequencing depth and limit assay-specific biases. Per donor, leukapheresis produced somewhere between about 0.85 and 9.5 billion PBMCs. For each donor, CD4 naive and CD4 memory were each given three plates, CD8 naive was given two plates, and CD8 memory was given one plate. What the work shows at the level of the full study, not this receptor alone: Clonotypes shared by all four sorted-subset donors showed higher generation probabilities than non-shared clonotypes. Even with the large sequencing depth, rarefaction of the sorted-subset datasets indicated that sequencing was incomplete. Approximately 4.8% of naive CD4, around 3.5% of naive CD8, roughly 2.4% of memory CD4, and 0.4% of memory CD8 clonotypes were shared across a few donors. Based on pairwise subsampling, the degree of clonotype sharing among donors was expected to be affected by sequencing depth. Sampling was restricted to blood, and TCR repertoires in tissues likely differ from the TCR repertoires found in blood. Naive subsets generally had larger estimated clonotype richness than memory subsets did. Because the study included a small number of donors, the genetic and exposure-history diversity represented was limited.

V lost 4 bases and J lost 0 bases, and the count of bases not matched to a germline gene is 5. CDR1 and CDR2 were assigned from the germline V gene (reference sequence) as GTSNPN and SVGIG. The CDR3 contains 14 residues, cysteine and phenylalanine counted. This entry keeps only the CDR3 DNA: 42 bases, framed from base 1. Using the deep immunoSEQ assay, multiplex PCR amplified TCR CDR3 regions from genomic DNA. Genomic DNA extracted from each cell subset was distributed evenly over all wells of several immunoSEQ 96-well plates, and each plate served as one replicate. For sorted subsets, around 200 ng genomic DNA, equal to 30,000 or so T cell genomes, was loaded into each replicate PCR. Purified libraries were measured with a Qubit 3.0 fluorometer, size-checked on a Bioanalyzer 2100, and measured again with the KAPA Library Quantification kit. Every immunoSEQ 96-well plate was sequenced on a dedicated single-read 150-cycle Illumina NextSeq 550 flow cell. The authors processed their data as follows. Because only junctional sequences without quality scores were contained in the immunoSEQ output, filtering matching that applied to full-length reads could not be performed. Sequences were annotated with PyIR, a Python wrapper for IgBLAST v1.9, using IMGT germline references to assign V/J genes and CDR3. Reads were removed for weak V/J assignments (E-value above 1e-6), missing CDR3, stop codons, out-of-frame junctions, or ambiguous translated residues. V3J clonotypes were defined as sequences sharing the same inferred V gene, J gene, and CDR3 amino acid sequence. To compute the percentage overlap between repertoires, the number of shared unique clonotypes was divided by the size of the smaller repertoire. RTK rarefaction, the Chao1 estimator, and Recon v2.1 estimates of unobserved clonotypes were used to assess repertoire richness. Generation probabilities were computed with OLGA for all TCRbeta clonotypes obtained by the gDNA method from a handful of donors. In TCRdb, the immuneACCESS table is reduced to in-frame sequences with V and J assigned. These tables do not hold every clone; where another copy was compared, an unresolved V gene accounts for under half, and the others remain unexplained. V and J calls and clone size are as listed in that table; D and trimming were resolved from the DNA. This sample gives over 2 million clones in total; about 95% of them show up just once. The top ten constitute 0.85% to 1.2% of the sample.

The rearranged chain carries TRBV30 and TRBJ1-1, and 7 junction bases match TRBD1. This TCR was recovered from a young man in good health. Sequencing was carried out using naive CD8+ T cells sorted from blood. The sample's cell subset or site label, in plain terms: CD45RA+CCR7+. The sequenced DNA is TGTGCCTGGACCTTGGGACAGTTGAACACTGAAGCTTTCTTT. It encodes CAWTLGQLNTEAFF.